There are many counts of the clone carrying this TCR beta chain. With around 520 ng total RNA as template and a constant-region primer, TCR beta cDNA was made. Library construction for TCR beta comprised three nested multiplex PCR rounds performed with slightly modified ARM-PCR. The two initial PCR rounds, around 11 cycles each, used TRBV1-TRBV30 forward and C-beta reverse primers. One entry per CDR3 protein results from TCRdb running MiXCR on the multiplex PCR reads. Of 300,000 to 400,000 distinct CDR3 sequences listed, less than 70% are singletons. The source of the sample is a study of tumor-infiltrating lymphocytes in primary liver carcinoma. Study background: The tumors ranged from about 4 to 11 cm across and fell within stage T1-T3 N0M0.

Germline CDR1 is MGHRA and CDR2 is YSYEKL. The ends were cut back, 0 bases at V and 0 bases at J, with 12 bases in the middle. This CDR3 comprises 17 residues. The researchers obtained blood RNA from unsorted whole blood and also extracted germline DNA. The TCR was taken from a man aged 35-49 years with primary liver carcinoma and hepatitis B virus infection. Sequenced input: peripheral blood. The chain carries TRBV4-1 and TRBJ1-3; a possible D gene is TRBD1 (6 bases). The DNA for the CDR3 is TGCGCCAGCAGCCAAGATCTAGGACAGCTCTCTGGAAACACCATATATTTT. It is translated as CASSQDLGQLSGNTIYF.